This T cell receptor beta chain was sequenced during a study of shared clonotypes between healthy human individuals. Points from the study as a whole: Only a few donors were included, so the genetic and exposure-history diversity represented was limited. Only blood samples were collected, and tissue repertoires likely differ. Investigators expected sequencing depth to affect clonotype sharing among donors. Naive CD4 clonotype sharing across a few donors was around 5%.

Here immunoSEQ multiplex PCR was the method, and the copy in TCRdb shows in-frame clones only, minus some. The sample comprises 800,000 or so clones, about 96% of which are singletons, and less than 0.25% rests with the top ten. The CDR3 length is 12 residues. V was trimmed by 6 bases and J by 6 bases, leaving 10 bases between them. Germline CDR1 is MNHNY and CDR2 is SVGAGI (reference sequence). Comments on this clone: Its antigen is as yet unknown.

Naive CD8 cells were CD45RO-negative, positively selected for CCR7, excluding terminally differentiated effector memory CD45RA+ cells. Sequencing was done on a sample of naive CD8+ T cells sorted from blood. This chain joins TRBV6-6 and TRBJ2-3; maybe TRBD2 (6 bases). The receptor was derived from a man aged 25-45 years in good health. CDR3 nucleotide sequence: TGTGCCAGCAGAGGACTACTCGATACGCAGTATTTT. It yields the protein CASRGLLDTQYF.